This TCR beta chain was sequenced for a study of PD-L1 blockade in urothelial cancer. Across the study: Of 30 or so patients, approximately 23 were males with bladder-origin urothelial cancer. Blood was analyzed 3 weeks (second dose) and 6 weeks after treatment start.

Time point specified: peripheral blood 6 weeks after treatment start. Diagnoses among patients were locally advanced or metastatic urothelial carcinoma. TCRdb keeps only in-frame clones here, not all; method: immunoSEQ multiplex PCR. The sample shows tens of thousands of clones, about 85% of them seen only once. The CDR3 runs to 13 residues. V lost 7 bases, J lost 5 bases, and 9 bases stayed unmatched. Looked up from germline, CDR1 is SQVTM and CDR2 is ANQGSEA. The chain is built from TRBV29-1 and TRBJ1-1; 8 bases agree with TRBD1. This TCR was sampled from a man between 65 and 85 years old with urothelial cancer. The sequences come from PBMCs, collected around atezolizumab (anti-PD-L1) treatment. The chain's CDR3 is CSAETGAGTEAFF. The CDR3 nucleotides are TGCAGCGCCGAGACAGGGGCAGGGACTGAAGCTTTCTTT.